Presented here are 20 T cell receptor beta chains from one specimen sequenced in a study of beta chain features in type 1 diabetes. Their specific antigens are unknown. Every bit of the isolated RNA underwent reverse transcription, so sequencing read expressed TCRB transcripts. The data were produced by immunoSEQ multiplex PCR, yet TCRdb's version contains in-frame clones alone and is incomplete. Of 600,000 to 700,000 clones listed, 13% are singletons. Study conclusions and caveats: Shortening of TCRB CDR3s, moderate but significant, appeared in all four CD4+ subsets of Type 1 diabetes patients.

The sample taken for sequencing was naive CD4+ T cells from blood. The receptor source for this set is a young man with type 1 diabetes.

This clone was seen a handful of times. CDR3 region: CASVERGRYNEQFF. The CDR3 nucleotides read TGTGCCAGCGTGGAGCGGGGCCGCTACAATGAGCAGTTCTTC. The gene calls are TRBV11-1 and TRBJ2-1; 7 bases line up with TRBD2. This CDR3 has 14 amino acids. Unmatched junction bases numbered 7, after V lost 8 bases and J lost 3 bases. Looked up from germline, CDR1 is SGHAT and CDR2 is FQDESV (reference sequence). The whole variable domain, remainder taken from reference TRBV11-1 and TRBJ2-1, is EAEVAQSPRYKITEKSQAVAFWCDPISGHATLYWYRQILGQGPELLVQFQDESVVDDSQLPKDRFSAERLKGVDSTLKIQPAELGDSAMYLCASVERGRYNEQFFGPGTRLTVL.

This clone was observed a few times. The gene calls are TRBV19 and TRBJ1-2; D is possibly TRBD1 (6 bases). The CDR3 length is 13 residues. The V end lost 6 bases, the J end lost 4 bases, and 12 bases lay between the germline ends. CDR1 LNHDA and CDR2 SQIVND come from the germline V gene (reference sequence). The CDR3 region has the DNA TGTGCCAGTAGCCTGACAGGCGGCTATGGCTACACCTTC. Translated: CASSLTGGYGYTF.

This clone was picked up a small number of times. The gene calls are TRBV19 and TRBJ2-5; the D gene is possibly TRBD1 (6 bases). Trimming removed 3 bases at V and 5 bases at J, with 10 bases between. The germline gives CDR1 LNHDA, CDR2 SQIVND (reference sequence). The CDR3 spans 13 residues. CDR3 sequence: CASSMEQGETQYF. The DNA for the CDR3 is TGTGCCAGTAGTATGGAGCAGGGGGAGACCCAGTACTTC.

This clone was found a few times. CDR3 sequence reads: CASTQTGATYEQYF. CDR3 coding DNA: TGTGCCAGTACACAAACCGGGGCCACCTACGAGCAGTACTTC. This sequence joins TRBV19 and TRBJ2-7, with D perhaps being TRBD1 or TRBD2 (5 bases each). The length of the CDR3 is 14 residues. Trimming pared 7 bases from V and 2 bases from J, leaving 15 bases between. Germline V CDR1 and CDR2: LNHDA, SQIVND (reference sequence).

This chain connects TRBV30 to TRBJ1-5; perhaps TRBD1 as D (5 bases). The CDR3 loop spans 14 amino acids. The germline gives CDR1 GTSNPN, CDR2 SVGIG (reference sequence). V shed 1 base and J shed 4 bases, with 11 bases lying between them. The CDR3 reads CAWSGTGANQPQHF. The CDR3 region has the DNA TGTGCCTGGAGTGGAACAGGAGCTAATCAGCCCCAGCATTTT.

The rearrangement uses TRBV7-9 and TRBJ1-5, with D perhaps TRBD1 (5 bases). Germline V gene data show CDR1 as SEHNR and CDR2 as FQNEAQ (reference sequence). CDR3 length: 16 amino acids. Deletions cut 5 bases from V and 0 bases from J, with 14 bases between. CDR3 in amino acids: CASSPGQFNSNQPQHF. The CDR3, as DNA: TGTGCCAGCAGCCCCGGACAATTCAATAGCAATCAGCCCCAGCATTTT.

The chain recombines TRBV10-1 with TRBJ2-7; D is perhaps TRBD2 (5 bases). The V and J ends lost 0 bases and 5 bases respectively, with 8 bases between them. The germline V gene encodes CDR1 WNHNN and CDR2 SYGVQD (reference sequence). CDR3 length equals 13 residues. The CDR3 bases are TGCGCCAGCAGTGAGTCCGGGGTTAACGAGCAGTACTTC. Its protein product is CASSESGVNEQYF.

This clone was observed a handful of times. The chain couples TRBV6-6 to TRBJ2-3; D might be TRBD1 (6 bases). Germline assignment: CDR1 MNHNY and CDR2 SVGAGI (reference sequence). V lost 2 bases to trimming and J lost 1 base, with 13 bases between them. The CDR3 runs 16 residues. The CDR3: CASSYIRQDRTDTQYF. For the CDR3, the DNA is TGTGCCAGCAGTTACATAAGACAGGACCGCACAGATACGCAGTATTTT.

This clone was counted a single time. Other DNA sequences from this sample encode an identical CDR3 as well. The V gene is TRBV6-1, the J gene TRBJ1-1; TRBD1 matches at 10 bases. The J segment lost 0 bases and the V segment lost 6 bases, leaving 1 base of the junction unmatched. CDR1 is MNHNS, CDR2 SASEGT, per germline. The CDR3 runs 14 residues. The CDR3 nucleotides are TGTGCCAGCAGGGACAGGGGGATGAACACTGAAGCTTTCTTT. Translation gives CASRDRGMNTEAFF.

The sample holds a few counts of this clone. V gene TRBV7-6 combines with J gene TRBJ2-2; D possibly matches TRBD1 or TRBD2 (5 bases each). Germline loops: CDR1 SGHVS, CDR2 FNYEAQ. V shed 8 bases and J shed 5 bases, with 12 bases lying between them. The CDR3 extends over 13 amino acids. CDR3 DNA sequence: TGTGCCAGCTCCGGGACGACGACCGGGGAGCTGTTTTTT. This translates into CASSGTTTGELFF. Full variable domain (outside the CDR3, taken from reference TRBV7-6 and TRBJ2-2): GAGVSQSPRYKVTKRGQDVALRCDPISGHVSLYWYRQALGQGPEFLTYFNYEAQQDKSGLPNDRFSAERPEGSISTLTIQRTEQRDSAMYRCASSGTTTGELFFGEGSRLTVL.

The V gene is TRBV7-9, the J gene TRBJ1-2; D possibly corresponds to TRBD1 (6 bases). The CDR3 length is 14 residues. Between the trimmed V and J ends, which lost 1 base and 6 bases, there was a span of 12 bases. Germline-derived CDR1 and CDR2 are SEHNR and FQNEAQ (reference sequence). DNA for the CDR3: TGTGCCAGCAGCTTAGAACAGGGTGGCAATGGCTACACCTTC. It encodes CASSLEQGGNGYTF.

The DNA of the CDR3 is TGCAGCGCTCGTGGGCAGACCACTAATGAAAAACTGTTTTTT. Its translation is CSARGQTTNEKLFF. This chain links TRBV29-1 with TRBJ1-4; D remains ambiguous. CDR3 size: 14 residues. The germline V gene has CDR1 SQVTM and CDR2 ANQGSEA. Trimming pared 7 bases from V and 2 bases from J, leaving 14 bases between.

In nucleotides, the CDR3 is TGTGCCATCAGTCAAACCGGGACAGGGGCTGAAAAACTGTTTTTT. As protein: CAISQTGTGAEKLFF. The chain has TRBV10-3 and TRBJ1-4; 10 bases are shared with TRBD1. CDR3 length: 15 residues. CDR1 is ENHRY, CDR2 SYGVKD, per germline. V shed 5 bases and J 7 bases; nucleotides not matched to a gene: 7.

This clone was found a few times. V and J are TRBV28 and TRBJ1-2, with 7 bases that match TRBD1. Germline loops: CDR1 MDHEN, CDR2 SYDVKM. The CDR3 consists of 12 residues. Losses at the gene ends were 5 bases for V and 8 bases for J; bases not matched to a gene: 5. CDR3 amino acids: CASSPDRAGYTF. In DNA form, the CDR3 reads TGTGCCAGCAGTCCTGACAGGGCCGGCTACACCTTC.

This clone came up a few times. V usage is TRBV18 and J usage is TRBJ2-5; no clear D gene. Germline CDR1 and CDR2: KGHSH and LQKENI. V lost 1 base and J lost 5, with 8 bases in between. The CDR3 is 13 amino acids. In DNA, the CDR3 is TGTGCCAGCTCACCACGACTCGGGGAGACCCAGTACTTC. Translating it yields CASSPRLGETQYF. Combining the CDR3 with reference TRBV18 and TRBJ2-5 gives the whole variable domain NAGVMQNPRHLVRRRGQEARLRCSPMKGHSHVYWYRQLPEEGLKFMVYLQKENIIDESGMPKERFSAEFPKEGPSILRIQQVVRGDSAAYFCASSPRLGETQYFGPGTRLLVL.

This rearrangement joins TRBV5-1 to TRBJ1-1; D gene unclear. V lost 4 bases and J 1 base, leaving 14 bases between the germline ends. CDR3 length equals 15 residues. In germline, CDR1 is SGHRS, CDR2 YFSETQ. CDR3 sequence reads: CASSPGGTKNTEAFF. The CDR3 nucleotides read TGCGCCAGCAGCCCGGGTGGCACTAAGAACACTGAAGCTTTCTTT.

This clone appeared a few times. The chain has TRBV5-4 and TRBJ2-5; weak D call: TRBD2 (6 bases). There are 18 residues in the CDR3. Germline V lookup: CDR1 SGHNT, CDR2 YYREEE (reference sequence). V was pared by 3 bases and J by 5 bases, with 26 bases between. This chain's CDR3 is CASSYQKQLATQPETQYF. In DNA form, the CDR3 reads TGTGCCAGCAGCTATCAAAAACAACTAGCTACCCAACCGGAGACCCAGTACTTC.

V and J are TRBV30 and TRBJ1-2; D uncertain. Trimming removed 5 bases from V and 8 bases from J, with 18 bases in between. From germline, CDR1 is GTSNPN and CDR2 SVGIG (reference sequence). This CDR3 is built from 13 residues. The CDR3 region has the DNA TGTGCCTGGGGGGTTGGCCTTTACTGGGGCTACACCTTC. This encodes CAWGVGLYWGYTF.

This clone was recorded a few times. The CDR3 is CASSVLLAGGTDTQYF. The CDR3 DNA reads TGTGCCAGCAGCGTCCTACTAGCGGGGGGCACAGATACGCAGTATTTT. The V gene is TRBV9, the J gene TRBJ2-3; TRBD2 agrees at 11 bases. This CDR3 region has 16 residues. The V and J ends lost 2 bases and 1 base, in that order; junction bases with no gene match: 3. Germline CDR1 and CDR2: SGDLS and YYNGEE.

In its sample, this clone was seen a few times. This chain connects TRBV30 to TRBJ1-1; no clear D gene. This CDR3 spans 11 amino acids. Germline V CDR1 and CDR2: GTSNPN, SVGIG (reference sequence). Deletions cut 7 bases from V and 2 bases from J, with 8 bases between. CDR3 in DNA: TGTGCCTCCGCGGGAAACACTGAAGCTTTCTTT. Translating gives CASAGNTEAFF.